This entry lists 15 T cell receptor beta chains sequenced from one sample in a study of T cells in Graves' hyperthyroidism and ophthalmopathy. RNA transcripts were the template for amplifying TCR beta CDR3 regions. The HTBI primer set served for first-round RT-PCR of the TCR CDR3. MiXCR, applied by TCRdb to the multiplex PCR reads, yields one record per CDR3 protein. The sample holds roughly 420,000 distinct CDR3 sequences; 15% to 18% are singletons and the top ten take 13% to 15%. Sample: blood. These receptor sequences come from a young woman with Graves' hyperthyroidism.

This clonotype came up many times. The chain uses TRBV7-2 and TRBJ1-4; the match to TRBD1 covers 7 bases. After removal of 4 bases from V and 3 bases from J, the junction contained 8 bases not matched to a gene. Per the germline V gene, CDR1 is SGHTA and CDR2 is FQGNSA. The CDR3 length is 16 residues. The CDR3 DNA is TGTGCCAGCAGCTCGACCGGGACAGTGGCTAATGAAAAACTGTTTTTT. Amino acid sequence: CASSSTGTVANEKLFF.

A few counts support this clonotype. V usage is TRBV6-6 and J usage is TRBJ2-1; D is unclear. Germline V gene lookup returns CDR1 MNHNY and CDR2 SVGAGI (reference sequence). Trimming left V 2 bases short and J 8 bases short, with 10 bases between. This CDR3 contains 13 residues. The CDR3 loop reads CASSYGPWDEQFF. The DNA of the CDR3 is TGTGCCAGCAGTTACGGTCCCTGGGATGAGCAGTTCTTC.

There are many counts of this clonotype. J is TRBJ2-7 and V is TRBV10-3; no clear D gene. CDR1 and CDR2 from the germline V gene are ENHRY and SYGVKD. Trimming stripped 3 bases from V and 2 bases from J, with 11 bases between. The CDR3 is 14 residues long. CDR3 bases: TGTGCCATCAGTGAAGGCGTCCTTACCTACGAGCAGTACTTC. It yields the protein CAISEGVLTYEQYF.

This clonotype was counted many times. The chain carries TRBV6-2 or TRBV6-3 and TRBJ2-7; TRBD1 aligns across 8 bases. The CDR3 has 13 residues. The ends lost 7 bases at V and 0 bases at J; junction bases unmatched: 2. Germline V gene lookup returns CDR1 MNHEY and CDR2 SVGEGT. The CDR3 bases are TGTGCCAGCACCGGACAGGGCTCCTACGAGCAGTACTTC. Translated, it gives CASTGQGSYEQYF.

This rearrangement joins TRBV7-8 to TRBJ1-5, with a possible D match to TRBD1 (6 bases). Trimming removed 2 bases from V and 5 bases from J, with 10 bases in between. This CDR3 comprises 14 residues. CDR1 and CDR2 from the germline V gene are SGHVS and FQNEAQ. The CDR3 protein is CASSLPGDYQPQHF. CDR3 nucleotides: TGTGCCAGCAGCTTACCAGGGGATTATCAGCCCCAGCATTTT. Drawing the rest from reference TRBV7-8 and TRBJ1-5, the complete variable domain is GAGVSQSPRYKVAKRGQDVALRCDPISGHVSLFWYQQALGQGPEFLTYFQNEAQLDKSGLPSDRFFAERPEGSVSTLKIQRTQQEDSAVYLCASSLPGDYQPQHFGDGTRLSIL.

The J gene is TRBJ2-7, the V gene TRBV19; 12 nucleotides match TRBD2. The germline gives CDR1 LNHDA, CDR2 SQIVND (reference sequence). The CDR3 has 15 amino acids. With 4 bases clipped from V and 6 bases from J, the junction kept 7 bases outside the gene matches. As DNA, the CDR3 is TGTGCCAGTAGTACTCTAGCGGGAGGGACCTCCGAGCAGTACTTC. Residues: CASSTLAGGTSEQYF. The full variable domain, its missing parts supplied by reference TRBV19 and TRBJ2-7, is DGGITQSPKYLFRKEGQNVTLSCEQNLNHDAMYWYRQDPGQGLRLIYYSQIVNDFQKGDIAEGYSVSREKKESFPLTVTSAQKNPTAFYLCASSTLAGGTSEQYFGPGTRLTVT.

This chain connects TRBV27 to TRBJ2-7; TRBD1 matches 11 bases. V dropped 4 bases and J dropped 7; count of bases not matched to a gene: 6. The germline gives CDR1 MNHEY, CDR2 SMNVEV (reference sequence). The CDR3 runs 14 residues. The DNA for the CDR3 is TGTGCCAGCAGTTCCCCGGACAGGGGGCGGGAGCAGTACTTC. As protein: CASSSPDRGREQYF.

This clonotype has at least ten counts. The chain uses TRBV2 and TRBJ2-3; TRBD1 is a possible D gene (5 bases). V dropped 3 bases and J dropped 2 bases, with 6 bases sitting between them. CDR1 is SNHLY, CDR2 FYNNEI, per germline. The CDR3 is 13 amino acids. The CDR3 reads CASSEGPTDTQYF. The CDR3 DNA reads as TGTGCCAGCAGTGAGGGGCCCACAGATACGCAGTATTTT. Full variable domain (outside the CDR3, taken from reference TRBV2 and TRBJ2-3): EPEVTQTPSHQVTQMGQEVILRCVPISNHLYFYWYRQILGQKVEFLVSFYNNEISEKSEIFDDQFSVERPDGSNFTLKIRSTKLEDSAMYFCASSEGPTDTQYFGPGTRLTVL.

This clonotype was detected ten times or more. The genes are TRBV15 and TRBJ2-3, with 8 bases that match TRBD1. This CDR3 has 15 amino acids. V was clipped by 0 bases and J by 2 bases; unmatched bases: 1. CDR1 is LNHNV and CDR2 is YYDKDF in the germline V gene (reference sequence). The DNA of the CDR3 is TGTGCCACCAGCAGAGAGGACAGGGCCACAGATACGCAGTATTTT. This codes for CATSREDRATDTQYF.

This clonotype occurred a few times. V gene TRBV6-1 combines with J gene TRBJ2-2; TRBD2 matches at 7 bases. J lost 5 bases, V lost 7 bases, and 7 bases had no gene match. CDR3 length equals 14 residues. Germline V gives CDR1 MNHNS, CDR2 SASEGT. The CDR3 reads CASNVAGETGELFF. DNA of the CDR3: TGTGCCAGCAACGTGGCGGGGGAAACCGGGGAGCTGTTTTTT.

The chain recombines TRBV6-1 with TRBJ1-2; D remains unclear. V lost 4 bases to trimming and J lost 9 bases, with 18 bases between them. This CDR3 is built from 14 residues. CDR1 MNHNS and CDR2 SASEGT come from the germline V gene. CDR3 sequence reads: CASSAHRGRWSYTF. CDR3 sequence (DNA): TGTGCCAGCAGTGCCCACAGAGGGAGGTGGAGCTACACCTTC.

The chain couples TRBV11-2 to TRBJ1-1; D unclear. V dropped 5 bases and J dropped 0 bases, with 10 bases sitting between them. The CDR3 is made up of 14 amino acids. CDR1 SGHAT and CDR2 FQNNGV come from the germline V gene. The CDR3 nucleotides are TGTGCCAGCAGCGGGAACGGACTGAACACTGAAGCTTTCTTT. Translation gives CASSGNGLNTEAFF.

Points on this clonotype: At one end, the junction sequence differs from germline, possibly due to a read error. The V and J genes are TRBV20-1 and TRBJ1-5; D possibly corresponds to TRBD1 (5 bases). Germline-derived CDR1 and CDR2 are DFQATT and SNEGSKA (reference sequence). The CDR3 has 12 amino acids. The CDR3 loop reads CSASGFGQPQRF. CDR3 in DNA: TGCAGTGCTTCAGGGTTCGGTCAGCCCCAGCGTTTT.

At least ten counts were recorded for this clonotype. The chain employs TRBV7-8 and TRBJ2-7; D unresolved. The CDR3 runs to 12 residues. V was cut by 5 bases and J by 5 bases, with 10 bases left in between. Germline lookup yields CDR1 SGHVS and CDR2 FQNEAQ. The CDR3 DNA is TGTGCCAGCAGCACTCTCCGGAACGAGCAGTACTTC. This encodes CASSTLRNEQYF. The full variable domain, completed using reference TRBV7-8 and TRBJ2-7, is GAGVSQSPRYKVAKRGQDVALRCDPISGHVSLFWYQQALGQGPEFLTYFQNEAQLDKSGLPSDRFFAERPEGSVSTLKIQRTQQEDSAVYLCASSTLRNEQYFGPGTRLTVT.

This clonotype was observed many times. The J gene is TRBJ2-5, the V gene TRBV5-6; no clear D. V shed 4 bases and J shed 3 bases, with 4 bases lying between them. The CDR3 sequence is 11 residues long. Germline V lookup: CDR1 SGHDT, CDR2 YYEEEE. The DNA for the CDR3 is TGTGCCAGCAGCCGGAAAGAGACCCAGTACTTC. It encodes CASSRKETQYF. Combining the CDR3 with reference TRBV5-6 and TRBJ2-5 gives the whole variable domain DAGVTQSPTHLIKTRGQQVTLRCSPKSGHDTVSWYQQALGQGPQFIFQYYEEEERQRGNFPDRFSGHQFPNYSSELNVNALLLGDSALYLCASSRKETQYFGPGTRLLVL.